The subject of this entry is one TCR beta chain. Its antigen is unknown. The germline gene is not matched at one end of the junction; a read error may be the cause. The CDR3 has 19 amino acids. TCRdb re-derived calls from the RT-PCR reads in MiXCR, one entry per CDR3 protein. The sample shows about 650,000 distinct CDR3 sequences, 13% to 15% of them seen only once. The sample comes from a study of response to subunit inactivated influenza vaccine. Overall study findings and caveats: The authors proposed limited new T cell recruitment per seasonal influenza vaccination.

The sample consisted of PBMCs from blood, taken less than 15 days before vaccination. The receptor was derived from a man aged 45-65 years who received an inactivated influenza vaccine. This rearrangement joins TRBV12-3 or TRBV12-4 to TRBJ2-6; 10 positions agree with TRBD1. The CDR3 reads CASCLALDRGIFGANVLTF. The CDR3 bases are TGTGCCAGCTGTTTAGCATTGGACAGGGGGATTTTTGGGGCCAACGTCCTGACTTTC.